This TCR beta chain was recovered during a study of CD8 T cells in Susac syndrome. Study-level points and caveats: As the study acknowledged, the number of individuals who were part of its TCR sequencing and HLA analysis was relatively small.

RNA was extracted with the RNeasy kit, and a quantity of about 0.45 to 1 ug was reverse transcribed using random hexamers. Amplification of TCR beta CDR3 spanned 54 Vbeta and 13 Jbeta via immunoSEQ multiplex PCR. MiXCR was run by TCRdb on the immunoSEQ multiplex PCR reads, yielding one entry per CDR3 protein. This sample has 250,000 to 300,000 distinct CDR3 sequences; more than 75% occur once, and the top ten carry approximately 0.11%. The V gene's germline CDR1 is MDHEN and CDR2 SYDVKM. There are 12 residues in the CDR3. Concerning this clonotype: What it binds is unknown.

Sequences were obtained from CD8+ T cells from PBMCs. This clonotype originated in a human donor with multiple sclerosis. The rearrangement uses TRBV28 and TRBJ2-7; D is undetermined. CDR3 nucleotides: TGTGCTACGATGGCGGCAACCTACGAGCAGTACTTC. This sequence encodes CATMAATYEQYF.